This entry lists 6 T cell receptor beta chains sequenced from one sample in a study of T cell changes during pregnancy in multiple sclerosis. Libraries were prepared by immunoSEQ multiplex PCR; TCRdb keeps only in-frame clonotypes and omits some of them. Of 65,000 to 80,000 clones listed, 93% were seen once; the top ten hold 2.5% to 3%. Sequencing was performed on peripheral blood, taken in the second trimester of pregnancy. These receptors were obtained from a female donor with multiple sclerosis, enrolled in a pregnancy study.

The V and J genes are TRBV7-8 and TRBJ2-7; TRBD2 agrees at 9 bases. The germline CDR1 and CDR2 sequences are SGHVS and FQNEAQ. The junction had 4 bases not matched to a gene; V was cut back by 3 bases and J by 1 base. The CDR3 runs to 15 residues. Here the CDR3 reads CASSFLTSGSYEQYF. DNA of the CDR3: TGTGCCAGCAGCTTTCTCACTAGCGGGTCCTACGAGCAGTACTTC.

The chain joins TRBV2 to TRBJ1-5; D possibly corresponds to TRBD1 (5 bases). CDR3 length equals 13 residues. The V and J ends lost 4 bases and 8 bases respectively, with 12 bases between them. The V gene's germline CDR1 is SNHLY and CDR2 FYNNEI. The CDR3 reads CASSGRALEPQHF. CDR3 DNA sequence: TGTGCCAGCAGTGGCAGGGCCCTCGAGCCCCAGCATTTT.

The genes are TRBV19 and TRBJ1-2; D gene unclear. The CDR3 is 11 residues long. V was pared by 5 bases and J by 7 bases, with 8 bases between. CDR1 and CDR2 (germline): LNHDA, SQIVND (reference sequence). In nucleotides, the CDR3 is TGTGCCAGTAGTTACGGGGTTGGCTACACCTTC. This translates into CASSYGVGYTF.

This clone was detected only once. The chain employs TRBV18 and TRBJ1-2; unclear D gene. This CDR3 comprises 14 residues. V lost 3 bases and J lost 6, with 14 bases in between. Germline CDR1 KGHSH, CDR2 LQKENI. The CDR3 region is CASSPSGKAHGYTF. In nucleotides, the CDR3 is TGTGCCAGCTCACCCTCCGGGAAGGCCCATGGCTACACCTTC.

The chain uses TRBV7-4 and TRBJ2-7, with a weak D call TRBD1 (5 bases). The CDR3 spans 12 residues. CDR1 is SGHVT, CDR2 SQSDAQ, per germline. Trimming removed 8 bases at V and 2 bases at J, with 10 bases between. The CDR3 sequence: CASSDTAYEQYF. The DNA for the CDR3 is TGTGCCAGCTCGGACACGGCCTACGAGCAGTACTTC.

The chain uses TRBV6-1 and TRBJ2-7; D not resolved. The germline gives CDR1 MNHNS, CDR2 SASEGT. Trimming shortened V by 6 bases and J by 4 bases, and 10 bases separated the two germline ends. The CDR3 spans 12 residues. CDR3 amino acids: CASSLLQYEQYF. The CDR3 DNA sequence: TGTGCCAGCAGCTTACTCCAATACGAGCAGTACTTC.